This record concerns one T cell receptor (beta chain) sequence. The antigen it binds to is not known. The sample holds no much larger clone one base away, and base qualities are not on file. To prepare the library, the immunoSEQ multiplex PCR assay was applied. For the multiplex PCR, a mixture combining 60 forward primers for TCR Vbeta segments and 13 reverse primers for TCR Jbeta segments was used. The CDR3 region of rearranged TCR beta genes was amplified from genomic DNA by a multiplex PCR assay. The Illumina HiSeq System was used to sequence the amplified TCR beta libraries as 87-base-pair reads. In the paper's pipeline: Across the 670 or so repertoires, a later analysis counted 75 million to 90 million unique TCR beta chains, 9.5 million to 12 million of which were shared by at least two donors. A nearest-neighbor algorithm error-corrected the raw reads and collapsed the reads into unique sequences, merging closely related sequences to remove PCR and sequencing errors. CDR3 sequences were aligned to IMGT reference sequences to assign V, D and J gene segments. For a sequence to be retained, at least a six-nucleotide match to both a V gene segment and a J gene segment was required. Rearrangements were called productive when the CDR3 lacked stop codons and stayed in frame with V and J; all others were non-productive. CDR3 was defined by IMGT convention, running from the second conserved V-encoded cysteine to the conserved J-encoded phenylalanine. Sequences without an unambiguous match to a single V gene segment were excluded from the earlier analysis of 500 to 700 of the donors. In an earlier analysis of around 590 of the donors, a V segment was called functional when productive rearrangements were above 56.7%, and segregating when the standard deviation between donors exceeded 5%. To diagnose cytomegalovirus status from the catalog of TCR beta chain sequences, a statistical classification framework was built. In a later analysis, V and J genes were assigned by comparing TCR nucleotide sequences against IMGT/GENE-DB human TR gene sequences. In a later analysis, CDR3 sequences and most-parsimonious VDJ recombination scenarios were assigned using the TCRdist pipeline. In a later analysis, each TCR beta chain was defined by its CDR3 amino acid sequence together with its V-gene family, and reads lacking a unique V-gene family were excluded. To address suspected cross-contamination and a sequencing artifact, a later analysis removed several hundred highly shared, low-generation-probability nucleotide sequences. A later analysis calculated a clonal expansion index for each public chain from normalized within-repertoire ranks of inferred template counts. In a later analysis, generation probabilities were computed with a VDJ recombination model fitted to out-of-frame rearrangements, and the resulting probabilities were checked against IGoR. In a later analysis, TCR-TCR, TCR-HLA and TCR-CMV co-occurrence was scored with hypergeometric tests, and a repertoire-size bias correction was applied to TCR pairs. False discovery rates were estimated in a later analysis by permuting HLA or CMV assignments 20 times. In a later analysis, co-occurring TCRs were grouped with DBSCAN, and TCRdist sequence similarity was added when clustering was performed within HLA-allele-positive subsets. Repertoires with fewer than 30,000 or more than 120,000 public chains, plus five repertoires with anomalous nucleotide sharing, were excluded from co-occurrence clustering. TCRdb re-hosts the immuneACCESS table, in-frame sequences only. Its copies lack some clones; in the studies checked, an unresolved V gene accounts for under half of them, and the cause for the rest is not known. V and J calls and clone size are those listed in that table; D and trimming were worked out from the DNA. The sample table records 100,000 to 150,000 clones; 10% to 13% of these occur just once. The ten largest clonotypes hold approximately 4.5% of the sample.

The data derive from a study of cytomegalovirus exposure and HLA in healthy donors (dated by TCRdb to the late 2010s). Looking at the study overall: In an earlier analysis of 450 to 750 of the donors, under 300 Gb of sequence data and approximately 100 million unique TCR beta sequences from 150 million to 200 million T cells were reported. An early release covering roughly 640 HLA-typed donors comprised about 310 gigabases of sequencing data and 65 million to 100 million unique TCR sequences. The genetic ancestry cluster associated with self-reported Caucasian donors included 80% to 90% of the 300 to 400 genotyped donors. The study aimed to test whether signatures of past pathogen exposure could be identified by cataloging public T cell receptors. The study used immunosequencing to profile the T cell repertoires of approximately 630 subjects and linked those repertoires to cytomegalovirus serostatus. Besides the first cohort of 500 to 700 subjects, a separate validation cohort made up of 120 different subjects was used. To predict cytomegalovirus infection status, the study brought together high-throughput TCR immunosequencing, statistical association of individual TCRs with disease status, and machine learning. To study patterns of TCR occurrence, a later analysis re-analyzed previously published TCR beta repertoires from around 660 donors and added high-resolution HLA genotyping. In the later analysis, no new phenotypic data were used to find candidate immune exposures; instead, reliance was placed on TCR beta sequences and their occurrence across donors. An earlier analysis of 500 to 650 of the donors applied high-throughput TCR beta sequencing to assess whether each TCR beta V gene segment acted as functional or pseudogenic. Donor age, sex, ethnicity and CMV serostatus were compiled together with the repertoire data. A later genetic analysis took genome-wide SNP genotypes for 398 of the 666 donors and used that subset as a discovery cohort. Every repertoire in the discovery cohort had been generated on one and the same sequencing platform. HLA typing covered class I and class II loci at four-digit resolution. Typing coverage varied by locus: about 629-640 donors for A, B, C, DRB1 and DQB1; roughly 560 for DQA1; over 600 for DPA1; around 490 for DPB1. Roughly five DR-DQ haplotypes were handled as single units for association and clustering, since linkage in the cohort was strong. Across under 500 genotyped donors of the cohort, an average of about 200,000 unique TCR beta nucleotide sequences per donor were sequenced, and approximately 19% of those sequences were non-productive. The research as a whole found: The only immune exposure information available for the cohort was CMV serostatus. The classifier was reported to diagnose cytomegalovirus status with high specificity and sensitivity in both the original cohort and the validation cohort. At a false discovery rate of 0.05, a later analysis linked some 17,000 TCR beta sequences to specific HLA alleles. In a later analysis, TCR association rates were found to vary across HLA loci, with the most associated TCRs seen for DRB1 alleles and the fewest for HLA-C alleles. A few of the identified cytomegalovirus-associated TCR beta chains were confirmed in vitro to be specific for cytomegalovirus antigens. Most TCR sequences were observed very rarely across donors, whereas some public TCRs were present in many individuals. Linkage disequilibrium might explain the correlated functional status among segregating V segments, but an unknown experimental factor could not be ruled out. A later analysis found that HLA-associated TCR beta chains were more clonally expanded and had lower generation probabilities than equally common non-associated chains. A later genetic analysis associated a missense DCLRE1C variant with V-gene and J-gene trimming of TCR beta chains, and an independent cohort replicated the association. Assigning TCR associations to individual alleles was difficult when HLA alleles, especially DR and DQ, strongly co-occurred. In this cohort, only TCR beta chains were sequenced, and detectable features were limited by the absence of alpha or paired-chain data. A further reported finding was that TCR beta sequences accurately predicted the HLA-A and HLA-B alleles for most subjects in the first cohort. A later genetic analysis reported fewer N-insertions in productive TCRs among donors in an Asian-associated ancestry cluster than the roughly 690-donor mean. HLA typing was unavailable for some donors at each locus, so association tests used only the typed subset. A later analysis found that most CMV-associated TCR beta chains appeared HLA-restricted, with HLA associations seemingly driven largely by CMV exposure. Because counts were too low, some 17 rarely observed V segments, including chromosome 9 orphons, were left out of the earlier analysis of approximately 580 of the donors. A cluster of highly shared sequence variants was judged likely to be a technical artifact of the sequencing pipeline. Broadly in line with IMGT annotations, most TCR beta V segments showed up in productive rearrangements about 90% or about 30% of the time in an earlier analysis of a few hundred of the donors. The authors suggested that the approach could potentially be generalized to other disease states and immunological phenotypes. The study listed 150 to 200 TCR beta chains as associated with cytomegalovirus. The presence/absence analyses assumed that sequencing depth was roughly uniform across donors, and that assumption may not be true. Several of the top co-occurrence clusters appeared to be linked to parvovirus B19, influenza, CMV and Epstein-Barr virus, according to a later analysis. Some IMGT-functional V segments, including TRBV6-2 and TRBV6-3, could not be told apart with the 87-base-pair reads, so those segments were excluded.

The CDR3 runs 15 residues from the cysteine to the phenylalanine. Only CDR3 DNA remains: 45 bases, in frame from the first base. The germline V gene provides CDR1 SNHLY and CDR2 FYNNEI. Trimmed from V: 4 bases; trimmed from J: 4 bases; junction bases lacking a gene match: 7. The cohort comprised approximately 700 healthy bone marrow donors. All cohort members were sampled while nominally healthy, although unrecorded immune exposures were likely present. The donor tested CMV seropositive and was one of the 289 seropositive cohort members. Every donor gave a peripheral blood sample, and the peripheral blood mononuclear cells from that sample were used for TCR beta sequencing. Genomic DNA was extracted from the blood cell samples with the Qiagen DNeasy Blood Extraction Kit.

This receptor was obtained from a woman aged 18-29 years in good health and CMV-seropositive. This receptor chain uses TRBV2 and TRBJ2-7; 10 central bases correspond to TRBD1. Source material: PBMCs. The CDR3 protein is CASSVSGTGAYEQYF. The DNA sequence is given as TGTGCCAGCAGTGTATCTGGGACAGGGGCATACGAGCAGTACTTC.